These 5 T cell receptor beta chains share one sample of origin, sequenced in a study of T cell responses to AZD1222 COVID-19 vaccine. Sequencing used immunoSEQ multiplex PCR; TCRdb keeps in-frame clones, though not all of them. Here the sample spans 130,000 to 150,000 clones, around 90% being singletons. The sample was peripheral blood, taken 28 days after the second AZD1222 dose. The receptor set was obtained from an adult who received the AZD1222 COVID-19 vaccine.

The chain carries TRBV10-3 and TRBJ1-5, with 8 bases fitting TRBD1. The CDR3 length is 15 residues. V was pared by 0 bases and J by 9 bases, with 7 bases of the junction left unmatched. CDR1 and CDR2 (germline): ENHRY, SYGVKD. For the CDR3, the DNA is TGTGCCATCAGTGAGTCCGGACAGGGTCTTTGGCCCCAGCATTTT. It codes for CAISESGQGLWPQHF.

The chain recombines TRBV4-1 with TRBJ1-2, with D unclear. Trimming took off 1 base at V and 5 bases at J, with 11 bases between the two ends. CDR1 is MGHRA, CDR2 YSYEKL, per germline. The CDR3 is 14 residues long. The CDR3 is CASSQGSLGYGYTF. In nucleotides, the CDR3 is TGCGCCAGCAGCCAAGGGAGCCTCGGGTATGGCTACACCTTC.

This clone has only a few counts. The chain recombines TRBV4-1 with TRBJ2-7; 8 bases align to TRBD1. This CDR3 has 17 amino acids. The germline V gene has CDR1 MGHRA and CDR2 YSYEKL. Trimming at V came to 3 bases and at J to 1 base, leaving 11 bases not matched to a gene. The CDR3 DNA reads as TGCGCCAGCAGCCATTATATGGTGCGACAGGGGTCCTACGAGCAGTACTTC. It specifies CASSHYMVRQGSYEQYF.

The chain is built from TRBV4-2 and TRBJ2-1, with a weak D call TRBD1 (6 bases). V lost 1 base and J 2 bases, leaving 6 bases between the germline ends. Germline CDR1 and CDR2: LGHNA and YNFKEQ. CDR3 length: 14 residues. CDR3 loop: CASSQGQAYNEQFF. DNA for the CDR3: TGTGCCAGCAGCCAAGGACAGGCCTACAATGAGCAGTTCTTC.

V usage is TRBV6-6 and J usage is TRBJ2-7, with D hard to call. CDR3 size: 11 residues. CDR1 MNHNY and CDR2 SVGAGI come from the germline V gene (reference sequence). The V end lost 5 bases, the J end lost 1 base, and 3 bases lay between the germline ends. In nucleotides, the CDR3 is TGTGCCAGCAGTCATTCCTACGAGCAGTACTTC. Protein: CASSHSYEQYF.